The 13 T cell receptor beta chains presented below share a single source sample, sequenced in a study of T-cell memory formation after mild COVID-19. A single record per CDR3 protein comes from TCRdb applying MiXCR to the 5' RACE reads. The data show about 45,000 distinct CDR3 sequences, with about 7.3% seen just once and approximately 1.5% held by the top ten. The sample taken for sequencing was PBMCs or a T cell subset sorted from them (not recorded which). The source is a young man who had mild COVID-19 (a few samples of this study predate the infection). Cell type and time point are not known.

This clonotype was seen a few times. The rearrangement joins TRBV12-3 or TRBV12-4 to TRBJ1-1; no firm D call. Trimming removed 5 bases from V and 7 bases from J, with 8 bases in between. The CDR3 spans 11 residues. The CDR3 is CASSTGIEAFF. Written as DNA, the CDR3 is TGTGCCAGCAGTACGGGGATTGAAGCTTTCTTT.

The table lists this clonotype with many counts. The chain uses TRBV5-6 and TRBJ1-1; possible D gene TRBD1, 5 bases. Trimming left V 4 bases short and J 4 bases short, with 17 bases between. CDR1 is SGHDT and CDR2 is YYEEEE in the germline V gene. This CDR3 has 15 amino acids. DNA for the CDR3: TGTGCCAGCAGCCCTAGGTGGGGGGTCGGCACTGAAGCTTTCTTT. Translation: CASSPRWGVGTEAFF.

This clonotype was picked up a small number of times. The CDR3 sequence: CASSPPGTGGPDTQYF. The CDR3 DNA reads as TGTGCCAGCTCACCACCAGGGACGGGAGGCCCAGATACGCAGTATTTT. The chain has TRBV18 and TRBJ2-3; 7 bases are a match to TRBD2. CDR1 is KGHSH, CDR2 LQKENI, per germline. The CDR3 has 16 residues. The junction had 7 bases not matched to a gene; V was cut back by 0 bases and J by 4 bases.

This clonotype was counted only a few times. The chain recombines TRBV29-1 with TRBJ1-4; D remains ambiguous. Germline CDR1 is SQVTM and CDR2 is ANQGSEA. This CDR3 is 13 amino acids long. The V and J ends lost 2 bases and 7 bases respectively, with 11 bases between them. The CDR3 DNA reads TGCAGCGTTGAAAGCTTGGGGAGTGAAAAACTGTTTTTT. Translated: CSVESLGSEKLFF.

This clonotype was observed a handful of times. The CDR3 bases are TGCGCCAGCAGCTTGGAAGCAAACACTGAAGCTTTCTTT. Its protein product is CASSLEANTEAFF. The rearrangement links TRBV5-1 to TRBJ1-1; D ambiguous. The CDR3 has 13 amino acids. Germline V gives CDR1 SGHRS, CDR2 YFSETQ. Trimming stripped 0 bases from V and 2 bases from J, with 5 bases between.

This clonotype was detected only a few times. The chain has TRBV5-6 and TRBJ2-7, with D perhaps TRBD2 (6 bases). CDR3 length: 13 amino acids. The V gene's germline CDR1 is SGHDT and CDR2 YYEEEE. Trimming stripped 2 bases from V and 3 bases from J, with 9 bases between. The CDR3 loop reads CASSFYSGYEQYV. Written as DNA, the CDR3 is TGTGCCAGCAGCTTTTATAGCGGCTACGAGCAGTACGTC.

The V call is TRBV5-6, the J call TRBJ1-2; D uncertain. Trimming pared 4 bases from V and 4 bases from J, leaving 5 bases between. The germline V gene encodes CDR1 SGHDT and CDR2 YYEEEE. The CDR3 is 11 amino acids. CDR3 sequence (DNA): TGTGCCAGCAGCCCAGGCTATGGCTACACCTTC. This translates into CASSPGYGYTF.

This clonotype was detected a few times. The chain couples TRBV11-2 to TRBJ1-1; D gene ambiguous. CDR1 is SGHAT, CDR2 FQNNGV, per germline. V lost 5 bases, J lost 4 bases, and 8 bases lay in between. The CDR3 loop spans 12 amino acids. CDR3 residues: CASSGFGTEAFF. The CDR3 DNA reads TGTGCCAGCAGCGGGTTTGGCACTGAAGCTTTCTTT.

This clonotype was observed at least ten times. CDR3 DNA: TGTGCCAGCAGCTTAGCGAGTACACTTGAGCAGTTCTTC. It translates to CASSLASTLEQFF. The chain couples TRBV7-2 to TRBJ2-1; D is uncertain. The CDR3 has 13 amino acids. V was shortened by 0 bases and J by 9 bases, with 9 bases between the two germline ends. Germline CDR1 and CDR2: SGHTA and FQGNSA.

This clonotype showed up many times. The chain carries TRBV7-2 and TRBJ2-3; 9 bases fit TRBD2. Germline values: CDR1 SGHTA, CDR2 FQGNSA. V lost 5 bases, J lost 0 bases, and 3 bases stayed unmatched. The CDR3 totals 15 residues. CDR3 in DNA: TGTGCCAGCAGCCGCGGGGGGGCCAGCACAGATACGCAGTATTTT. Translated, it gives CASSRGGASTDTQYF.

There are many counts of this clonotype. This sequence joins TRBV7-9 and TRBJ2-1, with a weak D call TRBD1 (6 bases). V was cut by 7 bases and J by 5 bases, with 18 bases left in between. The CDR3 is made up of 15 amino acids. Germline CDR1 and CDR2: SEHNR and FQNEAQ (reference sequence). CDR3 sequence (DNA): TGTGCCAGCACCTTGTTGGGGGCCCTTCACAATGAGCAGTTCTTC. Protein: CASTLLGALHNEQFF.

The table lists this clonotype with many counts. The chain recombines TRBV5-1 with TRBJ2-1, with D perhaps TRBD1 (7 bases). The V gene lost 4 bases and the J gene lost 2 bases, with 16 bases spanning the gap. The CDR3 sequence is 16 residues long. From germline, CDR1 is SGHRS and CDR2 YFSETQ. The DNA for the CDR3 is TGCGCCAGCAGCCCCCAGGCAGGGGGGACCTACAATGAGCAGTTCTTC. Translation gives CASSPQAGGTYNEQFF. Using reference TRBV5-1 and TRBJ2-1 for the parts outside the CDR3, the full variable domain is KAGVTQTPRYLIKTRGQQVTLSCSPISGHRSVSWYQQTPGQGLQFLFEYFSETQRNKGNFPGRFSGRQFSNSRSEMNVSTLELGDSALYLCASSPQAGGTYNEQFFGPGTRLTVL.

The sample holds a few counts of this clonotype. The chain is built from TRBV20-1 and TRBJ1-2, with D perhaps TRBD1 (6 bases). With 6 bases removed from V and 8 bases from J, the gap between germline ends came to 16 bases. The germline CDR1 and CDR2 sequences are DFQATT and SNEGSKA (reference sequence). There are 12 residues in the CDR3. CDR3 protein: CSAATGSWGYTF. The CDR3 DNA is TGCAGTGCCGCTACAGGGTCGTGGGGCTACACCTTC.